The 9 T cell receptor beta chains below were found in one sample sequenced in a study of T cell repertoires in cytomegalovirus infection. TCRdb reprocessed the reads with MiXCR, giving one entry per CDR3 protein. In the table there are roughly 69,000 distinct CDR3 sequences, around 21% of which are singletons. Antigen specificity for these receptors is unknown. The sequencing here drew on CD8+ T cells from cultured PBMCs, taken from culture after CMV antigen stimulation. The receptors here all came from a human donor in good health (CMV status not recorded). Some clones in this sample may be carry-over from other donors' samples.

This clonotype was recorded a few times. The chain joins TRBV28 to TRBJ2-5; D gene uncertain. Trimming took off 4 bases at V and 5 bases at J, with 11 bases between the two ends. Germline CDR1 and CDR2: MDHEN and SYDVKM. The CDR3 is 13 residues long. Here the CDR3 reads CASSSVTRETQYF. CDR3 DNA sequence: TGTGCCAGCAGTTCCGTGACAAGGGAGACCCAGTACTTC.

The V gene is TRBV7-6, the J gene TRBJ1-5; D uncertain. The germline CDR1 and CDR2 sequences are SGHVS and FNYEAQ. V dropped 2 bases and J dropped 6 bases, with 11 bases sitting between them. The CDR3 has 14 residues. The CDR3 is CASSLRKGGQPQHF. CDR3 bases: TGTGCCAGCAGCTTACGGAAGGGAGGTCAGCCCCAGCATTTT.

This clonotype was counted between two and nine times. The CDR3 DNA reads as TGTGCCAGCAGTTTAAGCCAGGGATTTACAAACTACGAGCAGTACTTC. The encoded protein is CASSLSQGFTNYEQYF. The genes are TRBV28 and TRBJ2-7; D may be TRBD1 (5 bases). The germline CDR1 and CDR2 sequences are MDHEN and SYDVKM. The CDR3 runs to 16 residues. V lost 2 bases and J 3 bases, leaving 17 bases between the germline ends.

Turning to this clonotype: Germline and junction disagree at one end, which may indicate a read error. V is TRBV7-6 and J is TRBJ2-7; TRBD2 matches at 10 bases. CDR1 and CDR2 (germline): SGHVS, FNYEAQ. The CDR3 is 13 amino acids. The CDR3 DNA reads as TGTGCCAGCAGCCTAGCGGGAGACGCCGAGCAGTACTTC. It yields the protein CASSLAGDAEQYF. Full variable domain (outside the CDR3, taken from reference TRBV7-6 and TRBJ2-7): GAGVSQSPRYKVTKRGQDVALRCDPISGHVSLYWYRQALGQGPEFLTYFNYEAQQDKSGLPNDRFSAERPEGSISTLTIQRTEQRDSAMYRCASSLAGDAEQYFGPGTRLTVT.

The rearrangement joins TRBV25-1 to TRBJ2-5, with D possibly being TRBD2 (6 bases). CDR1 is MGHDK, CDR2 SYGVNS, per germline. The CDR3 covers 14 residues. V was trimmed by 3 bases and J by 5 bases, leaving 13 bases between them. The CDR3, as DNA: TGTGCCAGCAGTGAGACGGGGGTTTGGGAGACCCAGTACTTC. Translating it yields CASSETGVWETQYF.

The chain employs TRBV4-1 and TRBJ1-1, with D perhaps TRBD1 (6 bases). CDR3 length: 15 amino acids. Trimming took 0 bases from V and 3 from J, leaving 11 bases between them. CDR1 MGHRA and CDR2 YSYEKL come from the germline V gene. The DNA for the CDR3 is TGCGCCAGCAGCCAAGAAACAGGGTGGGACACTGAAGCTTTCTTT. Residues: CASSQETGWDTEAFF.

In its sample, this clonotype was seen a few times. V gene TRBV7-6 combines with J gene TRBJ1-1; no clear D gene. There are 14 residues in the CDR3. The germline V gene has CDR1 SGHVS and CDR2 FNYEAQ. V shed 0 bases and J shed 5 bases, with 10 bases lying between them. The CDR3 coding sequence is TGTGCCAGCAGCTTAGCAGGGTTGGGAACTGAAGCTTTCTTT. Encoded protein: CASSLAGLGTEAFF.

This clonotype appeared a few times. The chain combines TRBV7-9 with TRBJ1-1; 11 nucleotides match TRBD1. Germline V gene sequence: CDR1 SEHNR, CDR2 FQNEAQ (reference sequence). V gave up 5 bases and J gave up 1 base; unmatched junction bases: 3. CDR3 length: 15 amino acids. Here the CDR3 reads CASSDGQGANTEAFF. DNA for the CDR3: TGTGCCAGCAGCGACGGACAGGGGGCGAACACTGAAGCTTTCTTT.

Written as DNA, the CDR3 is TGCGCCAGCAGCCAGGGGGGGGACCTATACTACGAGCAGTACTTC. This encodes CASSQGGDLYYEQYF. The chain couples TRBV4-1 to TRBJ2-7; 7 nucleotides match TRBD2. This CDR3 comprises 15 residues. The V gene end was trimmed by 3 bases and the J gene end by 3 bases; junction bases not matched to a gene: 8. Germline loops: CDR1 MGHRA, CDR2 YSYEKL.